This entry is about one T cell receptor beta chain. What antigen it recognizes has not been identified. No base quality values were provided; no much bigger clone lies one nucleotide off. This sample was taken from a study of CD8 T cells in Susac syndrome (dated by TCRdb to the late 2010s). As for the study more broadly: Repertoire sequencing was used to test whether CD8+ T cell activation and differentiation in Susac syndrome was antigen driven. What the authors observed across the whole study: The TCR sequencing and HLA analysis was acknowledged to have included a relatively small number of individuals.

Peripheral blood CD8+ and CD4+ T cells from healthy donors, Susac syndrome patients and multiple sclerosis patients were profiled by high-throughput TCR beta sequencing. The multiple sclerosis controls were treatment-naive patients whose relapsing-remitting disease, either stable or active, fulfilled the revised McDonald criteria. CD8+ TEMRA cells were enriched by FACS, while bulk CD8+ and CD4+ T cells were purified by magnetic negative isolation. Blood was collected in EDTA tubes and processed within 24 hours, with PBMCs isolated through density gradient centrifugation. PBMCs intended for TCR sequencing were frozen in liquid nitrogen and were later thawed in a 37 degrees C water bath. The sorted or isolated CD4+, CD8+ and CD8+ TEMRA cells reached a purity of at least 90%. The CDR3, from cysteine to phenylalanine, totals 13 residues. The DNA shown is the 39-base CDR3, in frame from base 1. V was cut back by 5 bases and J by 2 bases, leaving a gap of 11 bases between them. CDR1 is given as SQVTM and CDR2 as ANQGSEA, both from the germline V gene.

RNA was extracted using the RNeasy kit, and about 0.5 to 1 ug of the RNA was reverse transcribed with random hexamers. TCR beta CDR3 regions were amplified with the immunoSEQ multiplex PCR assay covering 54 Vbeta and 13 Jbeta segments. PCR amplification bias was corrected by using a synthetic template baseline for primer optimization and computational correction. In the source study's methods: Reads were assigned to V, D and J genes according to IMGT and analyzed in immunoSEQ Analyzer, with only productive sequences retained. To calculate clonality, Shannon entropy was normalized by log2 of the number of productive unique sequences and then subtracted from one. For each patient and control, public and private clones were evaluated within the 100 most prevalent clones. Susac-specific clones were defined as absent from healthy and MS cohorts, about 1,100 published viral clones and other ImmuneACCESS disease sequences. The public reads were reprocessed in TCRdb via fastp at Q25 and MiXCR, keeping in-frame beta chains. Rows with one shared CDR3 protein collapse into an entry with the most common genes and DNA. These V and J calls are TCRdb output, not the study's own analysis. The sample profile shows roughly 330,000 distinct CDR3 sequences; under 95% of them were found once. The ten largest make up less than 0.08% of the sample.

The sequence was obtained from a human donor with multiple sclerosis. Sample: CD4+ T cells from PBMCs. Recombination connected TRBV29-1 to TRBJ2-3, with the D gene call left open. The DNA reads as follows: TGCAGCGTTACGGGTCTCCACACAGATACGCAGTATTTT. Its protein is CSVTGLHTDTQYF.